Following are 23 T cell receptor beta chains from one sample sequenced in a study of beta chain features in type 1 diabetes. Expressed TCRB transcripts got sequenced, as all isolated RNA was reverse transcribed. Sequenced by immunoSEQ multiplex PCR; TCRdb stores in-frame clones only, minus some. The sample shows about 410,000 clones, roughly 14% of them seen only once. Sequencing was carried out using naive CD4+ T cells from blood. The receptors derive from a man aged 25 to 45 in good health.

CDR3 sequence: CASSGDGLNEQYV. CDR3 bases: TGTGCCAGCAGTGGGGACGGGTTAAACGAGCAGTACGTC. The V and J genes are TRBV2 and TRBJ2-7, with D perhaps given as TRBD1 or TRBD2 (5 bases each). The ends were cut back, 4 bases at V and 5 bases at J, with 12 bases in the middle. The CDR3 covers 13 residues. Germline CDR1 reads SNHLY; CDR2 reads FYNNEI.

Only a few counts were recorded for this clone. This chain joins TRBV18 and TRBJ2-1; D gene ambiguous. The CDR3 consists of 13 residues. Trimming took 3 bases from V and 0 from J, leaving 3 bases between them. In germline, CDR1 is KGHSH, CDR2 LQKENI. The CDR3 sequence: CASSPSSYNEQFF. As DNA, the CDR3 is TGTGCCAGCTCACCGAGCTCCTACAATGAGCAGTTCTTC.

V is TRBV25-1 and J is TRBJ2-1; a weak D match, TRBD1 (6 bases). This CDR3 is built from 15 residues. The germline V gene has CDR1 MGHDK and CDR2 SYGVNS. V dropped 4 bases and J dropped 3 bases, with 13 bases sitting between them. The CDR3 sequence: CASSGGQGYYNEQFF. The CDR3 region has the DNA TGTGCCAGCAGTGGAGGGCAGGGGTACTACAATGAGCAGTTCTTC. The variable domain in full, completed from reference TRBV25-1 and TRBJ2-1, reads EADIYQTPRYLVIGTGKKITLECSQTMGHDKMYWYQQDPGMELHLIHYSYGVNSTEKGDLSSESTVSRIRTEHFPLTLESARPSHTSQYLCASSGGQGYYNEQFFGPGTRLTVL.

The CDR3 bases are TGTGCCAGCAGCGAACTACCCCGGAGGGGGACGGGTGAAAAACTGTTTTTT. This gives the protein CASSELPRRGTGEKLFF. V and J are TRBV7-9 and TRBJ1-4, with D possibly TRBD1 on 6 matching bases. The V gene's germline CDR1 is SEHNR and CDR2 FQNEAQ (reference sequence). V gave up 5 bases and J gave up 7 bases, with 23 bases separating them. The CDR3 spans 17 residues.

This clone was detected only a few times. The J gene is TRBJ2-7, the V gene TRBV21-1. TRBV21-1 is marked as a pseudogene. The length of the CDR3 is 15 residues. The CDR3 bases are TGTGCCAGCAGCTCGCGTCCCGCGCCCTCCTACGAGCAGTACGTC. It encodes CASSSRPAPSYEQYV.

V is TRBV30 and J is TRBJ2-3, with 8 bases aligning to TRBD2. The CDR3 extends over 14 amino acids. In germline, CDR1 is GTSNPN, CDR2 SVGIG (reference sequence). The V gene end was trimmed by 5 bases and the J gene end by 3 bases; junction bases not matched to a gene: 7. The CDR3 reads CAWGSSGRTDTQYF. CDR3 coding DNA: TGTGCCTGGGGGTCTAGCGGGCGGACAGATACGCAGTATTTT.

This chain links TRBV11-3 with TRBJ2-5, with a weak D call TRBD1 (5 bases). The V gene lost 5 bases and the J gene lost 4 bases, with 17 bases spanning the gap. Looked up from germline, CDR1 is SGHNT and CDR2 is YENEEA. The CDR3 runs to 15 residues. CDR3 region: CASSLVGQHSETQYF. Written as DNA, the CDR3 is TGTGCCAGCAGCCTCGTCGGACAACACTCAGAGACCCAGTACTTC.

This chain uses TRBV5-1 with TRBJ2-3, with 8 positions matching TRBD2. There are 15 residues in the CDR3. Germline V lookup: CDR1 SGHRS, CDR2 YFSETQ. The junction had 4 bases not matched to a gene; V was cut back by 2 bases and J by 2 bases. The CDR3 here is CASSFGRASTDTQYF. As DNA, the CDR3 is TGCGCCAGCAGCTTCGGGAGGGCTTCCACAGATACGCAGTATTTT.

This clone was seen a few times. The chain joins TRBV19 to TRBJ2-1, with TRBD2 matching over 10 bases. Germline CDR1 reads LNHDA; CDR2 reads SQIVND (reference sequence). The CDR3 extends over 16 amino acids. Trimming removed 0 bases from V and 10 bases from J; junction bases left unmatched: 9. The DNA of the CDR3 is TGTGCCAGTAGTATAGAACCGGGACTAGCGATAGGAGAGCAGTTCTTC. Amino acid sequence: CASSIEPGLAIGEQFF.

This chain links TRBV29-1 with TRBJ2-5, with TRBD2 as a possible D gene (6 bases). The CDR3 sequence is 12 residues long. The V and J ends lost 8 bases and 5 bases respectively, with 15 bases between them. Per the germline V gene, CDR1 is SQVTM and CDR2 is ANQGSEA. CDR3 nucleotides: TGCAGCTTTTTGCGTGGAGGGGAGACCCAGTACTTC. Residues: CSFLRGGETQYF.

The rearrangement uses TRBV18 and TRBJ2-1; D is possibly TRBD1 (7 bases). Per germline, CDR1 KGHSH and CDR2 LQKENI. The CDR3 is 14 residues long. V gave up 6 bases and J gave up 3 bases, with 12 bases separating them. CDR3 coding DNA: TGTGCCAGCTCGCGGGACAGCTACTACAATGAGCAGTTCTTC. It codes for CASSRDSYYNEQFF.

In this sample, this clone turned up a few times. The rearrangement uses TRBV6-4 and TRBJ2-5, with 7 bases lining up with TRBD1. This CDR3 region has 15 residues. J gave up 2 bases and V 4 bases, and 7 bases lay outside the gene matches. Per germline, CDR1 MRHNA and CDR2 SNTAGT. The CDR3 loop is CASSVNPGQQETQYF. The CDR3 bases are TGTGCCAGCAGTGTCAATCCGGGACAGCAAGAGACCCAGTACTTC.

This clone showed up just a few times. The chain joins TRBV6-5 to TRBJ2-7, with a tentative D call TRBD1 (6 bases). Trimming took off 6 bases at V and 5 bases at J, with 14 bases between the two ends. From germline, CDR1 is MNHEY and CDR2 SVGAGI. The CDR3 is 13 amino acids. CDR3 in amino acids: CASSQQGWDEQYV. The CDR3 nucleotides read TGTGCCAGCAGCCAACAGGGCTGGGACGAGCAGTACGTC.

The chain joins TRBV7-2 to TRBJ2-6; D gene ambiguous. The CDR3 has 18 residues. With 1 base removed from V and 2 bases from J, the gap between germline ends came to 15 bases. Germline CDR1 SGHTA, CDR2 FQGNSA. CDR3 nucleotides: TGTGCCAGCAGCTTAGAATTGTGGGGATCTGCTGGGGCCAACGTCCTGACTTTC. Protein: CASSLELWGSAGANVLTF.

The chain combines TRBV6-5 with TRBJ2-3; D gene uncertain. V was clipped by 6 bases and J by 6 bases, with 7 bases between them. The CDR3 is 11 residues long. Germline V gene sequence: CDR1 MNHEY, CDR2 SVGAGI. Here the CDR3 reads CASRALDTQYF. DNA of the CDR3: TGTGCCAGCAGGGCCCTGGATACGCAGTATTTT.

This clone was counted a few times. The chain combines TRBV4-2 with TRBJ2-1, with a weak D call TRBD1 (5 bases). Trimming cost V 0 bases and J 7 bases, with 13 bases left between them. CDR1 LGHNA and CDR2 YNFKEQ come from the germline V gene. The CDR3 sequence is 15 residues long. DNA of the CDR3: TGTGCCAGCAGCCAAGACAGGGAATATTGGAATGAGCAGTTCTTC. This sequence encodes CASSQDREYWNEQFF.

The chain uses TRBV6-5 and TRBJ2-3; 7 bases agree with TRBD1. V was clipped by 0 bases and J by 4 bases; unmatched bases: 4. The CDR3 has 15 amino acids. Germline V gene lookup returns CDR1 MNHEY and CDR2 SVGAGI. The CDR3 DNA sequence: TGTGCCAGCAGTTACTCGCAGGGGGTCCCAGATACGCAGTATTTT. Translating gives CASSYSQGVPDTQYF.

This clone was counted only a few times. V is TRBV9 and J is TRBJ2-3; D gene ambiguous. Trimming left V 4 bases short and J 0 bases short, with 6 bases between. The CDR3 is 13 residues long. CDR1 SGDLS and CDR2 YYNGEE come from the germline V gene. For the CDR3, the DNA is TGTGCCAGCAGCATGGTTAGCACAGATACGCAGTATTTT. As protein: CASSMVSTDTQYF.

The chain's CDR3 is CAWTSGRKHNEQFF. The DNA of the CDR3 is TGTGCCTGGACTAGCGGGAGAAAGCACAATGAGCAGTTCTTC. The V gene is TRBV30, the J gene TRBJ2-1; 10 bases fit TRBD2. This CDR3 spans 14 amino acids. J gave up 5 bases and V 4 bases, and 5 bases lay outside the gene matches. Germline CDR1 and CDR2: GTSNPN and SVGIG (reference sequence).

In this sample, this clone turned up a few times. This chain links TRBV18 with TRBJ2-7, with D possibly TRBD1 on 5 matching bases. The germline V gene encodes CDR1 KGHSH and CDR2 LQKENI. The CDR3 is 14 residues long. V was clipped by 3 bases and J by 2 bases, with 11 bases between them. This CDR3 reads CASSPSTDAYEQYF. The CDR3 DNA reads as TGTGCCAGCTCACCTTCGACAGACGCCTACGAGCAGTACTTC.

The gene calls are TRBV7-2 and TRBJ2-1, with TRBD2 matching over 11 bases. V gave up 5 bases and J gave up 7 bases; unmatched junction bases: 16. The CDR3 has 18 residues. Germline loops: CDR1 SGHTA, CDR2 FQGNSA. CDR3: CASSARETLAGDVNEQFF. CDR3 DNA sequence: TGTGCCAGCAGCGCTCGGGAGACACTAGCGGGAGATGTTAATGAGCAGTTCTTC. Together with reference TRBV7-2 and TRBJ2-1, the CDR3 gives the full variable domain: GAGVSQSPSNKVTEKGKDVELRCDPISGHTALYWYRQSLGQGLEFLIYFQGNSAPDKSGLPSDRFSAERTGGSVSTLTIQRTQQEDSAVYLCASSARETLAGDVNEQFFGPGTRLTVL.

Written as DNA, the CDR3 is TGTGCCAGCAGCCTCGCCGCCGGAAACAATGAGCAGTTCTTC. It yields the protein CASSLAAGNNEQFF. V is TRBV7-2 and J is TRBJ2-1, with no clear D. Trimming left V 5 bases short and J 5 bases short, with 13 bases between. The V gene's germline CDR1 is SGHTA and CDR2 FQGNSA. This CDR3 has 14 amino acids. The variable domain in full, with the rest retrieved from reference TRBV7-2 and TRBJ2-1, is GAGVSQSPSNKVTEKGKDVELRCDPISGHTALYWYRQSLGQGLEFLIYFQGNSAPDKSGLPSDRFSAERTGGSVSTLTIQRTQQEDSAVYLCASSLAAGNNEQFFGPGTRLTVL.

This clone was seen more than once but under ten times. The V and J genes are TRBV13 and TRBJ1-2; the D is unclear. This CDR3 spans 14 amino acids. Trimming took 1 base from V and 7 from J, leaving 13 bases between them. Germline-derived CDR1 and CDR2 are PRHDT and FYEKMQ (reference sequence). The CDR3 DNA is TGTGCCAGCAGCTTAGAGGATTCTCGGGGTGGCTACACCTTC. Protein sequence: CASSLEDSRGGYTF.